These T cell receptor beta chains were read from a single sample in a study of long-term antiretroviral therapy in people with HIV. TCRdb keeps only in-frame clones here, not all; method: immunoSEQ multiplex PCR. The sample has about 18,000 clones; roughly 78% are singletons. The sample here was unsorted PBMCs, taken at the start of antiretroviral therapy, before treatment. These receptors came from a woman between 40 and 55 years old with HIV. CDR3s include the opening cysteine and the closing phenylalanine or tryptophan. D genes are given only for firm matches. The size of a clone is reported for some rows only, either as once, few or many, or as a class for expanded clones.

D gene: .
V gene: TRBV11-2
clone size: once
J gene: TRBJ2-4
CDR3 DNA: TGTGCCAGCACCCCCCCGGGGCTAGACATTCAGTACTTC
CDR3 protein: CASTPPGLDIQYF

D gene: TRBD2
V gene: TRBV6-5
clone size: .
J gene: TRBJ2-3
CDR3 DNA: TGTGCCAGTAGAGCGGGGAAAACAGATACGCAGTATTTT
CDR3 protein: CASRAGKTDTQYF

D gene: .
V gene: TRBV6-5
clone size: .
J gene: TRBJ2-2
CDR3 DNA: TGTGCCAGCAGTTACTCGGGGAGACAGGGGGAGCTGTTTTTT
CDR3 protein: CASSYSGRQGELFF

D gene: TRBD1
V gene: TRBV30
clone size: .
J gene: TRBJ1-6
CDR3 DNA: TGTGCCTGGTCTTTCACGGGACAGTATAATTCACCCCTCCACTTT
CDR3 protein: CAWSFTGQYNSPLHF

D gene: TRBD2
V gene: TRBV5-4
clone size: .
J gene: TRBJ2-7
CDR3 DNA: TGTGCCAGCAGGGCTAGCGGTTACTACGAGCAGTACTTC
CDR3 protein: CASRASGYYEQYF

D gene: TRBD1
V gene: TRBV7-2
clone size: .
J gene: TRBJ2-6
CDR3 DNA: TGTGCCAGCAGAGAGACAGGGGGCCTCTCCGGGGCCAACGTCCTGACTTTC
CDR3 protein: CASRETGGLSGANVLTF

D gene: .
V gene: TRBV27
clone size: .
J gene: TRBJ1-3
CDR3 DNA: TGTGCCAGCAGTTTATTCGGGGGTGGAAACACCATATATTTT
CDR3 protein: CASSLFGGGNTIYF

D gene: .
V gene: TRBV5-6
clone size: .
J gene: TRBJ2-3
CDR3 DNA: TGTGCCAGCAGCTTGGTGGCTTTCACAGATACGCAGTATTTT
CDR3 protein: CASSLVAFTDTQYF

D gene: .
V gene: TRBV18
clone size: .
J gene: TRBJ1-1
CDR3 DNA: TGTGCCAGCTCACCACGGGACGCAAATCCTGAAGCTTTCTTT
CDR3 protein: CASSPRDANPEAFF

D gene: .
V gene: TRBV28
clone size: .
J gene: TRBJ1-2
CDR3 DNA: TGTGCCAGCAGTTTTTCAGGGGCGAGGGGCTACACCTTC
CDR3 protein: CASSFSGARGYTF

D gene: .
V gene: TRBV27
clone size: few
J gene: TRBJ1-3
CDR3 DNA: TGTGCCAGCAGCCCCCGGGGCAGCTTCTCTGGAAACACCATATATTTT
CDR3 protein: CASSPRGSFSGNTIYF

D gene: TRBD1
V gene: TRBV7-9
clone size: .
J gene: TRBJ2-5
CDR3 DNA: TGTGCCAGCAGCGAAGGGGACAGGAGACAAGAGACCCAGTACTTC
CDR3 protein: CASSEGDRRQETQYF